This T cell receptor (beta chain) was obtained from a study of T cells in Graves' hyperthyroidism and ophthalmopathy. Study-wide results and limits: In the blood, most expanded thyroid clonotypes above 0.001 appeared as well. Prediction of ophthalmopathy progression came a median approximately 7 months pre-onset. A model of 13 V-J pairs discriminated ophthalmopathy from stable hyperthyroidism.

The PBMCs were sourced from fresh peripheral blood (about 10 ml). A note on this clonotype: Its antigen is unknown. Germline is not matched at one junction end, which may reflect a read error.

Template material for amplifying TCR beta CDR3 regions consisted of RNA transcripts. HTBI primers were the set used in a first-round RT-PCR of the TCR CDR3. A single record per CDR3 protein comes from TCRdb applying MiXCR to the multiplex PCR reads. Here the sample spans approximately 300,000 distinct CDR3 sequences, about a sixth being singletons. The CDR3 totals 16 residues. Germline lookup yields CDR1 SGHTA and CDR2 FQGNSA. The sequence came from a woman in her sixties or seventies with Graves' ophthalmopathy. The source material was blood. The chain uses TRBV7-2 and TRBJ1-2; 9 bases fit TRBD1. The chain's CDR3 is CAGSWRAGQGTYGYTF. CDR3 DNA: TGTGCCGGCAGCTGGCGCGCGGGACAGGGTACATATGGCTACACCTTC.